This T cell receptor (beta chain) was sequenced for a study of T cell responses to AZD1222 COVID-19 vaccine. Points from the study as a whole: Increases in Spike-specific TCR breadth and depth were seen after two AZD1222 doses. Vaccine-associated CD4 TCRs ranged over spike, dominating at 160-218 and 743-854.

As regards this clone: The antigen is unknown.

Data came from immunoSEQ multiplex PCR; TCRdb stores just in-frame clones and leaves some out. The profile shows approximately 100,000 clones, about nine tenths of them singletons. The CDR3 has 13 residues. CDR1 LGHDT and CDR2 YNNKEL come from the germline V gene (reference sequence). V lost 3 bases and J 2 bases, leaving 7 bases between the germline ends. The source was peripheral blood, collected on day 0 of AZD1222 vaccination. The clonotype comes from an adult in good health. This chain joins TRBV3-1 (or the pseudogene TRBV3-2) and TRBJ1-2; D not certain. The CDR3 is CASSHGKNYGYTF. The CDR3 DNA reads as TGTGCCAGCAGCCACGGGAAGAACTATGGCTACACCTTC.